This record concerns one TCR beta chain sequence. Profiled with immunoSEQ multiplex PCR; TCRdb holds only in-frame clones, not every one. The sample shows about 83,000 clones, about 80% of them seen only once. The sample originates from a study of OX40 agonist ivuxolimab in advanced cancers. The overall study: Recorded diagnoses for dose-escalation patients were hepatocellular carcinoma, melanoma, renal cell or head and neck cancer.

Germline V gene sequence: CDR1 MNHEY, CDR2 SVGAGI. This CDR3 spans 16 amino acids. V lost 4 bases to trimming and J lost 3 bases; unmatched junction nucleotides: 5. The sequenced sample was CD4+ or CD8+ T cells sorted from blood, obtained in a trial of the OX40 agonist ivuxolimab. The TCR was taken from an adult with an advanced solid tumor such as melanoma, head and neck, liver or kidney cancer. V is TRBV6-5 and J is TRBJ2-2, with 10 bases matching TRBD2. CDR3 in DNA: TGTGCCAGCAGTTTCAGCGGGGGGGCAGACACCGGGGAGCTGTTTTTT. Translated, it gives CASSFSGGADTGELFF.